This T cell receptor beta chain was recovered during a study of CD8 T cells in ankylosing spondylitis. Germline CDR1 SEHNR, CDR2 FQNEAQ (reference sequence). This CDR3 has 15 residues. V dropped 6 bases and J dropped 9; count of bases not matched to a gene: 14. Making the TCR beta libraries involved quantitative 5'-RACE with molecular barcodes. TCRdb processed the 5' RACE reads anew with MiXCR; each CDR3 protein has one entry. The sample lists about 540,000 distinct CDR3 sequences; approximately 12% were seen once. This clonotype was found many times. Its antigen is not known. Study findings and constraints: There was a TCR beta motif, made of several highly homologous variants, that appeared characteristic of ankylosing spondylitis blood. Disease-linked clones had a CD8+ phenotype and relatively low frequency in peripheral blood. Disease-associated clones were reportedly significantly overrepresented in matched ankylosing spondylitis synovial fluid.

The J gene is TRBJ2-1, the V gene TRBV7-9; TRBD2 aligns across 7 bases. Sequenced material: blood, either unsorted or a sorted T cell fraction (not recorded which). This TCR derives from a male donor with ankylosing spondylitis. CDR3 loop: CASSRAGRKQVEQFF. In DNA, the CDR3 is TGTGCCAGCAGTCGCGCCGGGAGGAAGCAGGTTGAGCAGTTCTTC.